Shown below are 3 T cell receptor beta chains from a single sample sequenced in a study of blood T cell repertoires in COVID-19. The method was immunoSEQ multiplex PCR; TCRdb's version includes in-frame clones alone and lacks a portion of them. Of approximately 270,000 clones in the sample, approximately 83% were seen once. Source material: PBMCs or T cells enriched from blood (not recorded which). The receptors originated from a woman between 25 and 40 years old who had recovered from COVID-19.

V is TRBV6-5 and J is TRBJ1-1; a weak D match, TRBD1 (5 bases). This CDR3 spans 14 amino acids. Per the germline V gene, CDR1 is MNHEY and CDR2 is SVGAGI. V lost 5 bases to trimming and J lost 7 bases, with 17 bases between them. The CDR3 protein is CASSLHFGAIEAFF. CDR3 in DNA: TGTGCCAGCAGTCTACATTTTGGGGCTATTGAAGCTTTCTTT.

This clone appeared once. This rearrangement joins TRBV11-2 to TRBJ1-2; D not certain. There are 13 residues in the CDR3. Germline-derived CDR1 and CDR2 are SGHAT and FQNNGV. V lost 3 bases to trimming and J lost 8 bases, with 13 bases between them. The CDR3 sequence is CASSFTKSEGYTF. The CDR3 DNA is TGTGCCAGCAGCTTCACCAAGAGCGAGGGCTACACCTTC.

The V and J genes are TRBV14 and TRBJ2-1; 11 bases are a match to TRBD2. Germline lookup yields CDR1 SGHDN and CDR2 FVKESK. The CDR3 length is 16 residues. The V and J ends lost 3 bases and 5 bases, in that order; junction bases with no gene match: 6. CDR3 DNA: TGTGCCAGCAGCCAGTTACTAGCGGGAGTCGACAATGAGCAGTTCTTC. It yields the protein CASSQLLAGVDNEQFF.